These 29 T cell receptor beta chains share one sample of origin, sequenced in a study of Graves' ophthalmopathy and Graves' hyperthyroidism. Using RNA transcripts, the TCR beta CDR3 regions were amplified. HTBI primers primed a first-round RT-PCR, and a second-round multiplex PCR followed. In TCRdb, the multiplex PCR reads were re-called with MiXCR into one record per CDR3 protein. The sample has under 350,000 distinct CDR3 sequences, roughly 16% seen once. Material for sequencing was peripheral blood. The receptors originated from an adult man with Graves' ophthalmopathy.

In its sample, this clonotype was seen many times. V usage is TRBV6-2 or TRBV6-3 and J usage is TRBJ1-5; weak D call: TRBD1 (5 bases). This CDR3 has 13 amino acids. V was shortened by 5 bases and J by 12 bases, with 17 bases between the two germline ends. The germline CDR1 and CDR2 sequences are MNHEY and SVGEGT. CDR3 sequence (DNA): TGTGCCAGCAGTACCCAGGGCGCGCCGCGCCAGCATTTT. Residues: CASSTQGAPRQHF.

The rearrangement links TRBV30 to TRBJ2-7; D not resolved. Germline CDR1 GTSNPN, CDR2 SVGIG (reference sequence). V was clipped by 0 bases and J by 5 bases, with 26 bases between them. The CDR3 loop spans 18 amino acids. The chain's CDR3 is CAWSVLFVAETSFDEQYF. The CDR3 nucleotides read TGTGCCTGGAGTGTACTGTTTGTGGCAGAAACGTCTTTCGACGAGCAGTACTTC.

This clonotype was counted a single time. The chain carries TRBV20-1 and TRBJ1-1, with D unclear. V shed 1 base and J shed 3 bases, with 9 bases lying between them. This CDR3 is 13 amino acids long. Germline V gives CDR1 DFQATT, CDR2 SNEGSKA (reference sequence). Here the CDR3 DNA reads TGCAGTGCTAGAGTAGGGAGAGACACTGAAGCTTTCTTT. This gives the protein CSARVGRDTEAFF.

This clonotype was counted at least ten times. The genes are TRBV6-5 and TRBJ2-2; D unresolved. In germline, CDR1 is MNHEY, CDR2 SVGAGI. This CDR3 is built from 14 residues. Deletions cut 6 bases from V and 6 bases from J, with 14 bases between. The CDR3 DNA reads TGTGCCAGCAGGCCCCCGAAACCGTCCGGGGAGCTGTTTTTT. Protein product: CASRPPKPSGELFF.

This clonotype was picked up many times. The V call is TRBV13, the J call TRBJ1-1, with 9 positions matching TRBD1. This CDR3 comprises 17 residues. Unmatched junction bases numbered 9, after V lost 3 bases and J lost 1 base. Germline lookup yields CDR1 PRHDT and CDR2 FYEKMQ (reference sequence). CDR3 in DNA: TGTGCCAGCAGCTTTTTAGGTTGGGGACAGGGGAACACTGAAGCTTTCTTT. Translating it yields CASSFLGWGQGNTEAFF.

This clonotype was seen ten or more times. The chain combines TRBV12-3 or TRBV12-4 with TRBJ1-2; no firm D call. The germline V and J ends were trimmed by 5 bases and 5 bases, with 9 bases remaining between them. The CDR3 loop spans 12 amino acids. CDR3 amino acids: CASSHTAYGYTF. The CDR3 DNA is TGTGCCAGCAGTCATACCGCATATGGCTACACCTTC.

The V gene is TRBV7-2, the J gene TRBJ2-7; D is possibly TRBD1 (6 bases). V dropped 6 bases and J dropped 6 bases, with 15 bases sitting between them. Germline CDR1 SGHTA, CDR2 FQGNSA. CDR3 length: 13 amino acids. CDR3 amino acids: CASRTGLVSEQYF. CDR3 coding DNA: TGTGCCAGCAGAACAGGGTTGGTCAGCGAGCAGTACTTC.

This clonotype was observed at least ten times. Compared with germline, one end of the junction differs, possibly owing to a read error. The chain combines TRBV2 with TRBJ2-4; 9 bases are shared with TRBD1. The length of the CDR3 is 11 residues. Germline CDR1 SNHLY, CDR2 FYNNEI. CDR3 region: CASLTGTGLFF. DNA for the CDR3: TGTGCCAGCCTTACCGGGACAGGGTTGTTCTTC. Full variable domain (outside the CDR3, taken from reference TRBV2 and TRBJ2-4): EPEVTQTPSHQVTQMGQEVILRCVPISNHLYFYWYRQILGQKVEFLVSFYNNEISEKSEIFDDQFSVERPDGSNFTLKIRSTKLEDSAMYFCASLTGTGLFFGAGTRLSVL.

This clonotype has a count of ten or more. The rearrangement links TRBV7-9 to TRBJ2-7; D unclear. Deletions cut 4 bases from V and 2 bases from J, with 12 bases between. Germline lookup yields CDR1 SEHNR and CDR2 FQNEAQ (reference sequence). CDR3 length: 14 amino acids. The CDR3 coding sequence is TGTGCCAGCAGCTCCTGGGAAACAGCCTACGAGCAGTACTTC. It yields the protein CASSSWETAYEQYF.

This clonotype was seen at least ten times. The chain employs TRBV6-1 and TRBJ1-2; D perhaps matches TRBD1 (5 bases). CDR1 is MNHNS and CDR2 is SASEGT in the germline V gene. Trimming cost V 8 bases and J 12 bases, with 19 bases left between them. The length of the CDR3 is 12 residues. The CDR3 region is CASRDPVDDDTF. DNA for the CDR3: TGTGCCAGCCGGGACCCGGTGGATGACGACACCTTC.

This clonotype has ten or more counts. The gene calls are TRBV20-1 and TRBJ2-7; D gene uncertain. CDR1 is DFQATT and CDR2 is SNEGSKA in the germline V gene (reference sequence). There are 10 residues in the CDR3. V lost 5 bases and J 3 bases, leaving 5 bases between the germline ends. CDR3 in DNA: TGCAGTGCTGCACACTACGAGCAGTACTTC. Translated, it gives CSAAHYEQYF.

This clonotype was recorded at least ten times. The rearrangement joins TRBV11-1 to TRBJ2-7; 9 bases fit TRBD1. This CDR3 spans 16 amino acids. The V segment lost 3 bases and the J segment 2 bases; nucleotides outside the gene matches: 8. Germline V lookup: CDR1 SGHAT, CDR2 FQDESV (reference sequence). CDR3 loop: CASSLDPGQGAYEQYF. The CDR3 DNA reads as TGTGCCAGCAGCTTGGACCCGGGACAGGGCGCCTACGAGCAGTACTTC.

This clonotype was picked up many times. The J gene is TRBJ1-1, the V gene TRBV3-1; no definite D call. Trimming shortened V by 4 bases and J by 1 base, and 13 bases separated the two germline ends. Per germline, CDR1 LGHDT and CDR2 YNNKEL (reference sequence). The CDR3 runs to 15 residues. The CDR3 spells CASSLQASPNTEAFF. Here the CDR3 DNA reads TGTGCCAGCAGCCTACAAGCGTCTCCGAACACTGAAGCTTTCTTT.

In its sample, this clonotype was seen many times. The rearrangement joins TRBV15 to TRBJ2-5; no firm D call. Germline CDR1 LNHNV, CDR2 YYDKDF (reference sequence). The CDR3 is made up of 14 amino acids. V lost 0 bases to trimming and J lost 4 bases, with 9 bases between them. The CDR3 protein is CATSRDVHRETQYF. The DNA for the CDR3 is TGTGCCACCAGCAGAGATGTACACCGAGAGACCCAGTACTTC.

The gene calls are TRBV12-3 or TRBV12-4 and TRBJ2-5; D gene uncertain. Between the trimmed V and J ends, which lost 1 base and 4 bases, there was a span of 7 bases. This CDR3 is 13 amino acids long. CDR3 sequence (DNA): TGTGCCAGCAGTTTAGGGGTCAGAGAGACCCAGTACTTC. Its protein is CASSLGVRETQYF.

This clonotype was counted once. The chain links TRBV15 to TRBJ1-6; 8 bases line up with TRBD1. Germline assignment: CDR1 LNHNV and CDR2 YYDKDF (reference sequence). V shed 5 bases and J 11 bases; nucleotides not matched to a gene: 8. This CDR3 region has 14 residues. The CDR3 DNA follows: TGTGCCACCAGCGGACAGGGTTTTACGGCACCCCTCCACTTT. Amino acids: CATSGQGFTAPLHF.

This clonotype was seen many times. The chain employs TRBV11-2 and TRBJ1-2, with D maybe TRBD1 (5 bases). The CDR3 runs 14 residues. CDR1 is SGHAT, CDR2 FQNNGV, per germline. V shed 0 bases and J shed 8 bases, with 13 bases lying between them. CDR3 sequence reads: CASSLDRVDRGYTF. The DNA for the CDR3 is TGTGCCAGCAGCTTAGACAGGGTAGACCGCGGCTACACCTTC.

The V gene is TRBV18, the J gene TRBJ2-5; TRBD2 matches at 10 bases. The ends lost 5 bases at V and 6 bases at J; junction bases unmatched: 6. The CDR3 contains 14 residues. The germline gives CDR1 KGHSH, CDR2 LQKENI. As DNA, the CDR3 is TGTGCCAGCTCATCGGCTAGCGGGAGACAGACCCAGTACTTC. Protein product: CASSSASGRQTQYF.

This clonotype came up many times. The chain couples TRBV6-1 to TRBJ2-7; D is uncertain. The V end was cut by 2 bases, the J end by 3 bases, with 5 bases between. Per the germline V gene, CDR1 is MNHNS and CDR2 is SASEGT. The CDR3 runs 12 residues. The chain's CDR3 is CASSELYYEQYF. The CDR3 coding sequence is TGTGCCAGCAGTGAATTGTACTACGAGCAGTACTTC.

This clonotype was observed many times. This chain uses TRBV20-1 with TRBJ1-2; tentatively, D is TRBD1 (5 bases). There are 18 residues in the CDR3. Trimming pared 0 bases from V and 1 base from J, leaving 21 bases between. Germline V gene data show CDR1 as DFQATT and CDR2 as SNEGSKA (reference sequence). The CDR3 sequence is CSARDKGRVVPLNYGYTF. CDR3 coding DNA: TGCAGTGCTAGAGATAAGGGGCGAGTAGTCCCCCTTAACTATGGCTACACCTTC.

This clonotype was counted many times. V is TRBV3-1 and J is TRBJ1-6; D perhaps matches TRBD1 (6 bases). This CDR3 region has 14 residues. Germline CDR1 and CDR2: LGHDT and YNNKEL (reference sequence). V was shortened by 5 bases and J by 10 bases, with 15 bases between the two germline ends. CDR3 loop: CASSFPGAGSPLHF. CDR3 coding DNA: TGTGCCAGCAGCTTTCCGGGGGCGGGATCACCCCTCCACTTT.

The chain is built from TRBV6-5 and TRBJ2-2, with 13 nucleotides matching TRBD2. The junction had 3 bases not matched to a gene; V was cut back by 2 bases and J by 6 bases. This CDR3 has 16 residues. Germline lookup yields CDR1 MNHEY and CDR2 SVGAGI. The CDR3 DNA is TGTGCCAGCAGTTACCGGACTAGCGGGAGTTCCGGGGAGCTGTTTTTT. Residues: CASSYRTSGSSGELFF.

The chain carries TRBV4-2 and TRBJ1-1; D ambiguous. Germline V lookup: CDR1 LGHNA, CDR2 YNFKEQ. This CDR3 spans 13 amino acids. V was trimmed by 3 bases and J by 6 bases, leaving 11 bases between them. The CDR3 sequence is CASSHTRGSEAFF. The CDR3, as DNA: TGTGCCAGCAGCCACACCAGAGGATCTGAAGCTTTCTTT.

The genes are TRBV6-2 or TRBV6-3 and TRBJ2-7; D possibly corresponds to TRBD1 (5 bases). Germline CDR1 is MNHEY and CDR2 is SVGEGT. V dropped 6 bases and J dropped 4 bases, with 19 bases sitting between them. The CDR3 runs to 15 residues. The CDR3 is CASSRETDILYEQYF. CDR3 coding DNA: TGTGCCAGCAGCCGTGAGACAGACATCCTTTACGAGCAGTACTTC.

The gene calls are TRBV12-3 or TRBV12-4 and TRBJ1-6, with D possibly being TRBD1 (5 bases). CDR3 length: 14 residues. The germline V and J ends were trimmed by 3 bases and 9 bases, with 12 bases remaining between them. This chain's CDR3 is CASSFSTGGSPLHF. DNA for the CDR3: TGTGCCAGCAGTTTTTCGACCGGGGGTTCACCCCTCCACTTT.

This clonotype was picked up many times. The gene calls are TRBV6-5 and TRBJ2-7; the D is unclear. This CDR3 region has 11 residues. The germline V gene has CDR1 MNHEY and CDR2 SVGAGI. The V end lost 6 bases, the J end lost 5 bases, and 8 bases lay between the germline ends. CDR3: CASSRSNEQYF. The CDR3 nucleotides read TGTGCCAGCAGCCGCAGTAACGAGCAGTACTTC.

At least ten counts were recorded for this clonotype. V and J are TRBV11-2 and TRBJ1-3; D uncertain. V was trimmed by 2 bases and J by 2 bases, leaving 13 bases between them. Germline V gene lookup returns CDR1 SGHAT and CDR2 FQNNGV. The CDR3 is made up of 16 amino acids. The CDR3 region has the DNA TGTGCCAGCAGCTTAAAGGGCCCCGGGACTGGAAACACCATATATTTT. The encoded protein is CASSLKGPGTGNTIYF.

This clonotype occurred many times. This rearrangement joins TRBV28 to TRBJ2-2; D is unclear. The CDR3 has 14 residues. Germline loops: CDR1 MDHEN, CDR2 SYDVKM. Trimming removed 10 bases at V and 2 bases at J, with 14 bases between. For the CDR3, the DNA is TGTGCCACTACCGGCAATTTAAACACCGGGGAGCTGTTTTTT. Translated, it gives CATTGNLNTGELFF. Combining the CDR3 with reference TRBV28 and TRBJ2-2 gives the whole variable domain DVKVTQSSRYLVKRTGEKVFLECVQDMDHENMFWYRQDPGLGLRLIYFSYDVKMKEKGDIPEGYSVSREKKERFSLILESASTNQTSMYLCATTGNLNTGELFFGEGSRLTVL.

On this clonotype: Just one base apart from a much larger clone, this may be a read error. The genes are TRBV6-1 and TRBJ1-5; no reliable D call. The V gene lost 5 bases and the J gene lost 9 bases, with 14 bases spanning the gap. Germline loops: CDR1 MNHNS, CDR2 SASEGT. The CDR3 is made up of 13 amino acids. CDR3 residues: CASSPPLPSPQHF. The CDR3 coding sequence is TGTGCCAGCAGTCCCCCGCTCCCATCGCCCCAGCATTTT.